A selection of T cell receptor beta chains follows, all from one sample in a study of neurological immune-mediated disorders. TCRdb independently ran MiXCR on the 5' RACE reads; one entry per CDR3 protein. Of around 50,000 distinct CDR3 sequences in the sample, around 14% were seen once. The sequenced sample was PBMCs. All receptors derive from a male donor with HTLV-1-associated myelopathy (HAM/TSP). Both conserved end residues are part of each CDR3. D genes are given only for firm matches. Part of the rows lack a size; the others show once, few, many or a class for expanded clones.

TRBV5-1	many	TRBJ2-1	TRBD1	CASTGTGQDEQFF	TGCGCCAGCACCGGGACAGGGCAGGATGAGCAGTTCTTC
TRBV5-1	many	TRBJ2-5	TRBD2	CASSSGLAVQETQYF	TGCGCCAGCAGCTCGGGACTAGCGGTCCAAGAGACCCAGTACTTC
TRBV20-1	NA	TRBJ2-1	NA	CSAFRDRSNEQFF	TGCAGTGCTTTTAGAGACAGGTCCAATGAGCAGTTCTTC
TRBV14	NA	TRBJ2-5	NA	CTSSQEVLAQETQYF	TGTACCAGCAGCCAAGAGGTGTTAGCGCAAGAGACCCAGTACTTC
TRBV28	many	TRBJ1-1	NA	CASSLSPTLDTEAFF	TGTGCCAGCAGTTTATCCCCCACGTTGGACACTGAAGCTTTCTTT
TRBV20-1	many	TRBJ1-5	NA	CSASLDGERQPQHF	TGCAGTGCTAGTCTCGACGGGGAACGGCAGCCCCAGCATTTT
TRBV20-1	many	TRBJ2-7	TRBD1	CSALDRGYEQYF	TGCAGTGCCCTAGACAGGGGCTACGAGCAGTACTTC
TRBV7-2	many	TRBJ1-1	NA	CASSLYMNTEAFF	TGTGCCAGCAGCTTATACATGAACACTGAAGCTTTCTTT
TRBV5-1	many	TRBJ2-7	TRBD2	CASSLSGLAGFVDEQYF	TGCGCCAGCAGCTTGTCCGGACTAGCGGGGTTTGTCGACGAGCAGTACTTC
TRBV7-2	many	TRBJ2-2	NA	CASSLPRYTGELFF	TGTGCCAGCAGCTTACCAAGATACACCGGGGAGCTGTTTTTT
TRBV4-3	many	TRBJ2-2	TRBD2	CASSQWGSGGAKTGELFF	TGCGCCAGCAGCCAATGGGGTAGCGGGGGGGCAAAAACCGGGGAGCTGTTTTTT
TRBV10-3	many	TRBJ2-3	TRBD1	CAISELRGRGTDTQYF	TGTGCCATCAGTGAGCTCAGGGGGCGCGGCACAGATACGCAGTATTTT
TRBV4-3	NA	TRBJ2-1	NA	CASSQLSPGQGADEQLF	TGCGCCAGCAGCCAACTCAGCCCGGGACAAGGGGCAGATGAGCAGTTATTC
TRBV11-2	many	TRBJ2-3	NA	CASSLVALTDTQYF	TGTGCCAGCAGCTTAGTAGCTTTGACAGATACGCAGTATTTT
TRBV5-1	many	TRBJ1-5	NA	CASSSTGASNQPQHF	TGCGCCAGCAGCTCCACCGGGGCCAGCAATCAGCCCCAGCATTTT
TRBV29-1	NA	TRBJ2-2	NA	CSVVGGNTGELFF	TGCAGCGTTGTAGGGGGAAACACCGGGGAGCTGTTTTTT
TRBV18	few	TRBJ1-3	NA	CASSPISSGNTIYF	TGTGCCAGCTCACCTATTAGCTCTGGAAACACCATATATTTT
TRBV5-6	many	TRBJ1-3	NA	CASSLVSAGNTIYF	TGTGCCAGCAGCTTGGTTTCAGCTGGAAACACCATATATTTT
TRBV20-1	many	TRBJ2-5	NA	CSAVRQVGETQYF	TGCAGTGCTGTAAGACAGGTTGGAGAGACCCAGTACTTC
TRBV5-1	many	TRBJ2-1	TRBD2	CASSPAGGPRSKQFF	TGCGCCAGCAGCCCCGCGGGGGGGCCAAGGTCTAAGCAGTTCTTC
TRBV18	NA	TRBJ1-1	NA	CASSTTGTEAFF	TGTGCCAGCTCCACGACAGGCACTGAAGCTTTCTTT
TRBV5-1	many	TRBJ2-1	TRBD1	CASSFGQADGEQFF	TGCGCCAGCAGCTTCGGACAGGCTGATGGTGAGCAGTTCTTC
TRBV5-1	many	TRBJ1-1	NA	CASSPERVNTEAFF	TGCGCCAGCAGCCCGGAGAGGGTGAACACTGAAGCTTTCTTT
TRBV7-8	many	TRBJ2-7	NA	CASSFLESSYEQYF	TGTGCCAGCAGCTTCCTAGAGAGCTCCTACGAGCAGTACTTC
TRBV7-3	many	TRBJ1-1	NA	CASSDIPTVVNTEAFF	TGTGCCAGCAGCGACATCCCGACGGTAGTGAACACTGAAGCTTTCTTT
TRBV12-3/TRBV12-4	many	TRBJ1-2	NA	CASSLTRDTYGYTF	TGTGCCAGCAGTTTAACCCGGGACACCTATGGCTACACCTTC